The 11 T cell receptor beta chains below were found in one sample sequenced in a study of shared clonotypes between healthy human individuals. Measured with immunoSEQ multiplex PCR; TCRdb has only the in-frame clones, and not every one. This repertoire shows approximately 1.5 million clones, approximately 98% found once; its top ten account for 0.4% to 0.45%. The sequenced sample consisted of naive CD4+ T cells sorted from blood. This sample's subset: CD45RA+ positively selected. These receptor sequences come from a man aged 30-40 years in good health.

Here the CDR3 reads CASSRRQGLLGYTF. The CDR3 DNA sequence: TGTGCCAGCAGCCGGAGACAAGGTCTCCTTGGCTACACCTTC. The chain is built from TRBV28 and TRBJ1-2; D gene ambiguous. The CDR3 is 14 residues long. V was pared by 6 bases and J by 7 bases, with 18 bases between. Germline V gene sequence: CDR1 MDHEN, CDR2 SYDVKM.

This rearrangement joins TRBV18 to TRBJ2-1; 7 bases map to TRBD1. From germline, CDR1 is KGHSH and CDR2 LQKENI. The CDR3 runs to 19 residues. Germline trimming cut 2 bases from V and 2 bases from J; bases unmatched to any gene: 15. CDR3: CASSPVSGSTGSAYNEQFF. CDR3 DNA: TGTGCCAGCTCACCAGTATCAGGCTCGACAGGGTCTGCCTACAATGAGCAGTTCTTC.

V is TRBV19 and J is TRBJ1-1; no clear D gene. With 7 bases removed from V and 6 bases from J, the gap between germline ends came to 15 bases. The CDR3 runs 13 residues. Germline assignment: CDR1 LNHDA and CDR2 SQIVND (reference sequence). CDR3 amino acids: CASTERDRAEAFF. CDR3 in DNA: TGTGCCAGTACAGAGCGCGATCGGGCTGAAGCTTTCTTT.

Comment on this clone: Other nucleotide sequences from this sample produce the same CDR3. The chain has TRBV15 and TRBJ2-7; D possibly uses TRBD1 or TRBD2 (5 bases each). CDR3 length equals 13 residues. V lost 3 bases, J lost 3 bases, and 9 bases lay in between. Germline loops: CDR1 LNHNV, CDR2 YYDKDF (reference sequence). As DNA, the CDR3 is TGTGCCACCAGCAGGGGGACGGGCTACGAGCAGTACTTC. Protein product: CATSRGTGYEQYF.

This chain joins TRBV29-1 and TRBJ1-4, with TRBD1 as a possible D gene (5 bases). The CDR3 is made up of 13 amino acids. Trimming shortened V by 5 bases and J by 8 bases, and 15 bases separated the two germline ends. Germline CDR1 reads SQVTM; CDR2 reads ANQGSEA. CDR3 in amino acids: CSVYQGAREKLFF. The CDR3 DNA reads TGCAGCGTTTATCAGGGAGCTCGAGAAAAACTGTTTTTT.

The rearrangement joins TRBV29-1 to TRBJ1-4; tentatively, D is TRBD1 (5 bases). Germline V CDR1 and CDR2: SQVTM, ANQGSEA. V was cut by 4 bases and J by 0 bases, with 12 bases left in between. CDR3 length: 15 amino acids. The CDR3 sequence is CSVGAQGATNEKLFF. CDR3 nucleotide sequence: TGCAGCGTTGGGGCCCAGGGTGCAACTAATGAAAAACTGTTTTTT.

This chain links TRBV27 with TRBJ2-1; D is unclear. V was clipped by 0 bases and J by 10 bases, with 13 bases between them. CDR1 and CDR2 (germline): MNHEY, SMNVEV (reference sequence). CDR3 length: 14 residues. The DNA for the CDR3 is TGTGCCAGCAGTTTATCAAAGGACCGAAGGGAGCAGTTCTTC. Its protein is CASSLSKDRREQFF.

The rearrangement uses TRBV14 and TRBJ1-2; D unclear. This CDR3 is built from 12 residues. Germline V gene lookup returns CDR1 SGHDN and CDR2 FVKESK. V was trimmed by 3 bases and J by 7 bases, leaving 9 bases between them. CDR3 DNA: TGTGCCAGCAGCCAGCTGGGTGGTGGCTACACCTTC. Translation gives CASSQLGGGYTF.

The chain employs TRBV10-2 and TRBJ2-7; 7 bases are shared with TRBD2. This CDR3 region has 15 residues. The germline CDR1 and CDR2 sequences are WSHSY and SAAADI. V trimming: 8 bases; J trimming: 7 bases; junction bases outside the gene matches: 17. The CDR3 nucleotides read TGCGCCAGCGAAGTTTCAGCGGGGCCCACGGGGGAGCAGTACTTC. Its translation is CASEVSAGPTGEQYF.

The chain has TRBV19 and TRBJ1-5; a weak D match, TRBD1 (5 bases). Trimming pared 6 bases from V and 2 bases from J, leaving 8 bases between. This CDR3 spans 13 amino acids. The germline V gene has CDR1 LNHDA and CDR2 SQIVND (reference sequence). As DNA, the CDR3 is TGTGCCAGTAGGGACACGGGCAATCAGCCCCAGCATTTT. As protein: CASRDTGNQPQHF.

Points on this clone: Other DNA sequences within the sample encode an identical CDR3. This chain connects TRBV20-1 to TRBJ2-7; unclear D gene. This CDR3 is built from 11 residues. V dropped 2 bases and J dropped 5 bases, with 7 bases sitting between them. The germline CDR1 and CDR2 sequences are DFQATT and SNEGSKA (reference sequence). The CDR3 sequence: CSARLVDEQYF. CDR3 sequence (DNA): TGCAGTGCTAGACTAGTAGACGAGCAGTACTTC.